Below, 17 T cell receptor beta chains from the same sample are listed, as sequenced in a study of T cell responses to AZD1222 COVID-19 vaccine (dated by TCRdb to the early 2020s). Library creation used the immunoSEQ multiplex PCR assay. TCRdb carries this immuneACCESS record with in-frame sequences only. Its versions omit some clonotypes, under half of them owing to an unresolved V gene in the studies checked, with the rest unexplained. The sample data list approximately 180,000 clones, and about 89% of these were observed just once. Around 1.6% of the sample is in the top ten clones. The time point tag for this specimen amounts to: baseline before first vaccination. The sequencing used peripheral blood, collected on day 0 of AZD1222 vaccination. These receptors came from an adult in good health.

The chain couples TRBV6-5 to TRBJ1-2, with D perhaps matching TRBD1 (5 bases). The length of the CDR3 is 15 residues. Trimming removed 6 bases at V and 0 bases at J, with 14 bases between. Germline-derived CDR1 and CDR2 are MNHEY and SVGAGI. CDR3 residues: CASSRAGMTNYGYTF. For the CDR3, the DNA is TGTGCCAGCAGCCGCGCAGGGATGACTAACTATGGCTACACCTTC.

This clone occurred once. V is TRBV12-2 and J is TRBJ1-2. TRBV12-2 is termed a pseudogene. This CDR3 spans 16 amino acids. The DNA of the CDR3 is TGTGCAAGTCGCGAGAAGGACCACCTTCTCGTCTATGGCTACACCTTC. Translated, it gives CASREKDHLLVYGYTF.

The V and J genes are TRBV6-5 and TRBJ1-1; D gene uncertain. CDR1 and CDR2 (germline): MNHEY, SVGAGI. Trimming stripped 8 bases from V and 4 bases from J, with 14 bases between. This CDR3 spans 13 amino acids. The CDR3: CASLNPGSTEAFF. Written as DNA, the CDR3 is TGTGCCAGCCTTAACCCGGGCAGCACTGAAGCTTTCTTT.

The rearrangement links TRBV7-2 to TRBJ2-7, with 7 bases aligning to TRBD1. V lost 5 bases to trimming and J lost 6 bases; unmatched junction nucleotides: 7. The germline V gene has CDR1 SGHTA and CDR2 FQGNSA. The CDR3 has 13 residues. The chain's CDR3 is CASSAHRGSEQYF. CDR3 coding DNA: TGTGCCAGCAGCGCCCACAGGGGCAGCGAGCAGTACTTC.

The V and J genes are TRBV28 and TRBJ1-2, with a tentative D call TRBD1 (5 bases). This CDR3 region has 15 residues. Trimming removed 3 bases from V and 1 base from J, with 12 bases in between. Germline CDR1 and CDR2: MDHEN and SYDVKM. The CDR3 nucleotides are TGTGCCAGCAGTTTGTACCGGGACGGTAACTATGGCTACACCTTC. Encoded protein: CASSLYRDGNYGYTF.

The chain carries TRBV5-1 and TRBJ2-2; maybe TRBD2 (7 bases). Trimming removed 3 bases at V and 4 bases at J, with 19 bases between. The length of the CDR3 is 17 residues. Germline values: CDR1 SGHRS, CDR2 YFSETQ. CDR3 sequence: CASSWTGRGPGTGELFF. CDR3 coding DNA: TGCGCCAGCAGCTGGACTGGGCGGGGGCCGGGCACCGGGGAGCTGTTTTTT.

CDR3 sequence: CASSPDGQGFLNSPLHF. The CDR3 nucleotides are TGTGCCAGCTCACCGGATGGACAGGGGTTTCTTAATTCACCCCTCCACTTT. J is TRBJ1-6 and V is TRBV18; 9 bases fit TRBD1. The CDR3 is made up of 17 amino acids. Losses at the gene ends were 3 bases for V and 6 bases for J; bases not matched to a gene: 9. Per the germline V gene, CDR1 is KGHSH and CDR2 is LQKENI.

This clone has only a few counts. V is TRBV11-3 and J is TRBJ2-5; D may correspond to TRBD1 or TRBD2 (5 bases each). This CDR3 region has 14 residues. Germline loops: CDR1 SGHNT, CDR2 YENEEA. Trimming took 2 bases from V and 5 from J, leaving 12 bases between them. In DNA form, the CDR3 reads TGTGCCAGCAGCTTATCAGGGACGCGCGAGACCCAGTACTTC. As protein: CASSLSGTRETQYF.

The chain employs TRBV15 and TRBJ1-5; D may be TRBD1 (6 bases). The germline gives CDR1 LNHNV, CDR2 YYDKDF (reference sequence). The CDR3 is 16 residues long. V was trimmed by 0 bases and J by 12 bases, leaving 21 bases between them. The CDR3, as DNA: TGTGCCACCAGCAGAGACGGGGAGGGGGGATTTCCGATCCAGCATTTT. Encoded protein: CATSRDGEGGFPIQHF. Drawing the rest from reference TRBV15 and TRBJ1-5, the complete variable domain is DAMVIQNPRYQVTQFGKPVTLSCSQTLNHNVMYWYQQKSSQAPKLLFHYYDKDFNNEADTPDNFQSRRPNTSFCFLDIRSPGLGDTAMYLCATSRDGEGGFPIQHFGDGTRLSIL.

The CDR3 bases are TGCGCCAGCAGCCAAGACCCCCTGGGGCGCACGAACACCGGGGAGCTGTTTTTT. Translated, it gives CASSQDPLGRTNTGELFF. The rearrangement uses TRBV4-3 and TRBJ2-2; perhaps TRBD1 as D (5 bases). The CDR3 contains 18 residues. V dropped 0 bases and J dropped 0 bases, with 14 bases sitting between them. Germline loops: CDR1 LGHNA, CDR2 YSLEER.

This clone occurred a few times. The CDR3 DNA sequence: TGTGCCAGCAGTGGGCTCCGGGGGACAGGGAAAAATCCCGACGAGCAGTACGTC. Residues: CASSGLRGTGKNPDEQYV. The genes are TRBV6-1 and TRBJ2-7, with 9 nucleotides matching TRBD1. Germline V gene lookup returns CDR1 MNHNS and CDR2 SASEGT. V gave up 4 bases and J gave up 5 bases; unmatched junction bases: 18. This CDR3 is 18 amino acids long.

The J gene is TRBJ2-1, the V gene TRBV7-2; 9 nucleotides align to TRBD2. The CDR3 has 15 residues. J was trimmed by 0 bases and V by 6 bases; bases with no gene match: 3. Germline V gives CDR1 SGHTA, CDR2 FQGNSA. The DNA for the CDR3 is TGTGCCAGCAGTAATAGCGGGAGCTCCTACAATGAGCAGTTCTTC. Its protein is CASSNSGSSYNEQFF. The whole variable domain, remainder taken from reference TRBV7-2 and TRBJ2-1, is GAGVSQSPSNKVTEKGKDVELRCDPISGHTALYWYRQSLGQGLEFLIYFQGNSAPDKSGLPSDRFSAERTGGSVSTLTIQRTQQEDSAVYLCASSNSGSSYNEQFFGPGTRLTVL.

The chain joins TRBV18 to TRBJ1-6; D may be TRBD1 (6 bases). Germline loops: CDR1 KGHSH, CDR2 LQKENI. The CDR3 spans 16 residues. V was trimmed by 3 bases and J by 10 bases, leaving 19 bases between them. In nucleotides, the CDR3 is TGTGCCAGCTCACCGCCGGGACAACCTAGCCGATCACCCCTCCACTTT. Translated: CASSPPGQPSRSPLHF.

The rearrangement uses TRBV11-2 and TRBJ1-6, with D hard to call. Germline values: CDR1 SGHAT, CDR2 FQNNGV. Trimming took off 5 bases at V and 3 bases at J, with 8 bases between the two ends. The CDR3 is made up of 14 amino acids. DNA of the CDR3: TGTGCCAGCAGCGCCGGTTTCTATAATTCACCCCTCCACTTT. The encoded protein is CASSAGFYNSPLHF.

This clone has a single count. This chain uses TRBV10-3 with TRBJ1-1; a weak D match, TRBD1 (5 bases). V was pared by 10 bases and J by 0 bases, with 12 bases between. The CDR3 length is 13 residues. CDR1 is ENHRY, CDR2 SYGVKD, per germline. For the CDR3, the DNA is TGTGCCACTCGAAGGGACCTGAACACTGAAGCTTTCTTT. It is translated as CATRRDLNTEAFF.

This clone was counted a single time. CDR3 residues: CASSQDRTAYEQYF. In DNA form, the CDR3 reads TGCGCCAGCAGCCAAGATAGGACAGCCTACGAGCAGTACTTC. The chain links TRBV4-3 to TRBJ2-7, with D tentatively TRBD1 (6 bases). Germline V gene lookup returns CDR1 LGHNA and CDR2 YSLEER. V dropped 0 bases and J dropped 2 bases, with 8 bases sitting between them. The CDR3 is 14 residues long.

The chain carries TRBV28 and TRBJ1-1; possible D gene TRBD1, 6 bases. V lost 5 bases, J lost 3 bases, and 13 bases lay in between. CDR1 and CDR2 (germline): MDHEN, SYDVKM. This CDR3 has 14 amino acids. CDR3 DNA sequence: TGTGCCAGCAGTCTACTTGGGGGGCACACTGAAGCTTTCTTT. It translates to CASSLLGGHTEAFF.